This T cell receptor beta chain was captured by sequencing in a study of T-cell memory formation after mild COVID-19. TCRdb processed the 5' RACE reads anew with MiXCR; each CDR3 protein has one entry. The sample consists of some 320,000 distinct CDR3 sequences, about 16% of them appearing once. Details on this clonotype: The antigen remains undetermined.

The CDR3 sequence is 17 residues long. Trimming cost V 5 bases and J 2 bases, with 20 bases left between them. Germline values: CDR1 SGHTA, CDR2 FQGNSA. Notes on the study in general: Contracting CD4+ clones lay largely in CM and EM, with CD8+ ones residing in EMRA. Pre-infection memory showed some responding clones, and this suggested that cross-reactive memory joined. Whereas later expanders leaned CD4+, clones contracting day 15 to 85 showed a balanced CD4/CD8 makeup.

Input material: PBMCs or a T cell subset sorted from them (not recorded which). The rearrangement joins TRBV7-2 to TRBJ2-3; D may correspond to TRBD1 or TRBD2 (6 bases each). The sequence came from a man aged 18 to 35 who had mild COVID-19 (a few samples of this study predate the infection). Cell type and time point are not known. In DNA form, the CDR3 reads TGTGCCAGCAGCCCCCGGGGGTTGGGACACCCCACAGATACGCAGTATTTT. It codes for CASSPRGLGHPTDTQYF.